The present T cell receptor (beta chain) was sequenced within a study of OX40 agonist ivuxolimab in advanced cancers. The table came from immunoSEQ multiplex PCR; TCRdb's copy has only in-frame clones and leaves some out. The sample contains some 75,000 clones, more than 75% of which appear only once. Autoimmune disease history or systemic immunosuppression meant exclusion. V shed 4 bases, J shed 1 base, and the junction held 3 bases outside the gene matches. Germline lookup yields CDR1 MNHEY and CDR2 SVGAGI. The CDR3 covers 14 residues. The starting material was CD4+ or CD8+ T cells sorted from blood, obtained in a trial of the OX40 agonist ivuxolimab. The V and J genes are TRBV6-5 and TRBJ1-1; 7 bases align to TRBD1. This clonotype was sampled from an adult with an advanced solid tumor such as melanoma, head and neck, liver or kidney cancer. The chain's CDR3 is CASSWGQKNTEAFF. For the CDR3, the DNA is TGTGCCAGCAGTTGGGGACAGAAGAACACTGAAGCTTTCTTT.